The T cell receptor (beta chain) described here comes from a study of T cell changes during pregnancy in multiple sclerosis. The protocol was immunoSEQ multiplex PCR, while the TCRdb copy is restricted to in-frame clones and leaves out a portion. The sample lists tens of thousands of clones; just over 90% were seen once. The ends were cut back, 0 bases at V and 3 bases at J, with 6 bases in the middle. The germline gives CDR1 MNHEY, CDR2 SMNVEV (reference sequence). This CDR3 is 13 amino acids long. V gene TRBV27 combines with J gene TRBJ2-7; D remains ambiguous. This material consisted of CD8+ T cells from peripheral blood mononuclear cells, taken in the second trimester of pregnancy. The TCR sequence derives from a female donor with multiple sclerosis, enrolled in a pregnancy study. The CDR3 coding sequence is TGTGCCAGCAGTTTATCGGCAGACTACGAGCAGTACTTC. Amino acids: CASSLSADYEQYF.